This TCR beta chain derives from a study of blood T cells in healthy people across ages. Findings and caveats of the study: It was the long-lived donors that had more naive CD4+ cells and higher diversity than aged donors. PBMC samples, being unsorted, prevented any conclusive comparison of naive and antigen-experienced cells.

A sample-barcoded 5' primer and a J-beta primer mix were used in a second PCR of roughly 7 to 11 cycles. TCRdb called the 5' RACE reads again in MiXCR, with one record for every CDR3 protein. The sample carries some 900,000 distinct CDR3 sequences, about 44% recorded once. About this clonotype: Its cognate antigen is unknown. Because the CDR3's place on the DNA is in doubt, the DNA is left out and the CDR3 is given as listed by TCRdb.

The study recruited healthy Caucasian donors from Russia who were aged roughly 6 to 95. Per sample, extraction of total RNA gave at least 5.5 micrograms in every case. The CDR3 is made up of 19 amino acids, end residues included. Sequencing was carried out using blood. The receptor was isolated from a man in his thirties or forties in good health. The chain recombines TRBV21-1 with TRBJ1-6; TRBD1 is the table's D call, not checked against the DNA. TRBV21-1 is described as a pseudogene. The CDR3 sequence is CASSKVGQGARTYNSPLHF.